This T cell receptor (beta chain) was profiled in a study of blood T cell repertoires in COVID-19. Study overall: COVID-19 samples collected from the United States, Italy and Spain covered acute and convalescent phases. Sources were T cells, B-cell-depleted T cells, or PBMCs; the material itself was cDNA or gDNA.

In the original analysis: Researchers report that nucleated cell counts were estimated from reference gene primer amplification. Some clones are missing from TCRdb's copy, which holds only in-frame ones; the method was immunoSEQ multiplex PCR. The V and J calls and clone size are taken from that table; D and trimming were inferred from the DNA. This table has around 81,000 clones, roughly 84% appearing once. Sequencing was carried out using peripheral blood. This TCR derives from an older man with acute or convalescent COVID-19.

CDR3 in DNA: TGCAGCGTTTACCAGACAGGGATGAATGGCTACACCTTC. This encodes CSVYQTGMNGYTF. The gene calls are TRBV29-1 and TRBJ1-2; TRBD1 matches at 7 bases. The CDR3 totals 13 residues. Germline assignment: CDR1 SQVTM and CDR2 ANQGSEA. The V and J ends lost 5 bases and 6 bases, in that order; junction bases with no gene match: 9.